A single sample is the source of the 16 T cell receptor beta chains below, sequenced in a study of neoadjuvant anti-PD-1 for oral cavity cancer. Generated by immunoSEQ multiplex PCR, the TCRdb table keeps only in-frame clones and is missing some. The sample includes about 24,000 clones, about 27% of them seen just once. Indicated time point: after neoadjuvant nivolumab, at surgical resection. This sample comprised tumor tissue, obtained after nivolumab (anti-PD-1) treatment. These receptors were obtained from a person between 40 and 85 years old with oral cavity squamous cell carcinoma.

The V and J genes are TRBV30 and TRBJ2-5; D perhaps matches TRBD2 (5 bases). Per germline, CDR1 GTSNPN and CDR2 SVGIG (reference sequence). Trimming shortened V by 3 bases and J by 6 bases, and 14 bases separated the two germline ends. The CDR3 has 13 residues. CDR3 coding DNA: TGTGCCTGGAGCTGGGGAGTTCAGAAGACCCAGTACTTC. Translation: CAWSWGVQKTQYF.

This chain links TRBV5-1 with TRBJ2-3; TRBD2 matches at 9 bases. The germline V gene has CDR1 SGHRS and CDR2 YFSETQ. Trimming took 0 bases from V and 2 from J; bases not matched to a gene: 7. The CDR3 totals 17 residues. DNA of the CDR3: TGCGCCAGCAGCTTGGAGGGTAGCGGGAGTACCACAGATACGCAGTATTTT. Amino acids: CASSLEGSGSTTDTQYF.

The chain has TRBV12-5 and TRBJ2-6; D gene ambiguous. Trimming took off 3 bases at V and 2 bases at J, with 8 bases between the two ends. The CDR3 totals 15 residues. Germline V lookup: CDR1 LGHNT, CDR2 FRNRAP. The CDR3 DNA reads as TGTGCTAGTGGTTTCAGGAAAACTGGGGCCAACGTCCTGACTTTC. This translates into CASGFRKTGANVLTF.

This clone was counted at least ten times. The chain couples TRBV5-4 to TRBJ2-7, with 7 bases fitting TRBD1. The CDR3 length is 14 residues. Germline CDR1 and CDR2: SGHNT and YYREEE (reference sequence). V was clipped by 0 bases and J by 2 bases; unmatched bases: 2. The CDR3 DNA follows: TGTGCCAGCAGCTTGGGACAGGGCCCCTACGAGCAGTACTTC. Protein: CASSLGQGPYEQYF.

The rearrangement uses TRBV6-5 and TRBJ1-1; the D gene is possibly TRBD1 (5 bases). V dropped 6 bases and J dropped 5 bases, with 16 bases sitting between them. Germline V gene lookup returns CDR1 MNHEY and CDR2 SVGAGI. The CDR3 is 14 amino acids. The CDR3 is CASRRLQGLTEAFF. The CDR3 bases are TGTGCCAGCAGAAGGCTGCAGGGTCTAACTGAAGCTTTCTTT.

The rearrangement joins TRBV5-1 to TRBJ1-1, with no clear D. The V gene's germline CDR1 is SGHRS and CDR2 YFSETQ. With 7 bases removed from V and 3 bases from J, the gap between germline ends came to 19 bases. The CDR3 loop spans 15 amino acids. CDR3 nucleotide sequence: TGCGCCAGCCTCCAGGATCCGCGAAGAGACACTGAAGCTTTCTTT. Translation gives CASLQDPRRDTEAFF.

This clone was recorded many times. V is TRBV29-1 and J is TRBJ2-5; D is perhaps TRBD2 (7 bases). Per the germline V gene, CDR1 is SQVTM and CDR2 is ANQGSEA. There are 15 residues in the CDR3. Deletions cut 3 bases from V and 2 bases from J, with 16 bases between. The CDR3 loop is CSVDPGGALQETQYF. DNA for the CDR3: TGCAGCGTTGACCCTGGGGGGGCCCTACAAGAGACCCAGTACTTC.

The chain carries TRBV28 and TRBJ2-7; no clear D. Per the germline V gene, CDR1 is MDHEN and CDR2 is SYDVKM. Trimming shortened V by 8 bases and J by 4 bases, and 12 bases separated the two germline ends. CDR3 size: 12 residues. As DNA, the CDR3 is TGTGCCAGCGAAGACCCGCTGTACGAGCAGTACTTC. This codes for CASEDPLYEQYF.

This chain uses TRBV11-2 with TRBJ2-7; 7 bases map to TRBD1. Germline trimming cut 4 bases from V and 2 bases from J; bases unmatched to any gene: 8. Germline V gene sequence: CDR1 SGHAT, CDR2 FQNNGV. This CDR3 region has 15 residues. CDR3 bases: TGTGCCAGCAGCTCCAACAGGGGTCTAACCTACGAGCAGTACTTC. It yields the protein CASSSNRGLTYEQYF. The complete variable domain, with remaining parts taken from reference TRBV11-2 and TRBJ2-7, reads EAGVAQSPRYKIIEKRQSVAFWCNPISGHATLYWYQQILGQGPKLLIQFQNNGVVDDSQLPKDRFSAERLKGVDSTLKIQPAKLEDSAVYLCASSSNRGLTYEQYFGPGTRLTVT.

The table lists this clone with a few counts. The V and J genes are TRBV7-9 and TRBJ2-1; D is unresolved. Germline CDR1 reads SEHNR; CDR2 reads FQNEAQ (reference sequence). The CDR3 extends over 13 amino acids. With 1 base removed from V and 8 bases from J, the gap between germline ends came to 9 bases. CDR3 region: CASSLDLIHEQFF. The CDR3, as DNA: TGTGCCAGCAGCTTAGACTTGATCCATGAGCAGTTCTTC.

The rearrangement uses TRBV4-2 and TRBJ1-1; unclear D gene. Deletions cut 1 base from V and 6 bases from J, with 12 bases between. Germline CDR1 is LGHNA and CDR2 is YNFKEQ. The CDR3 is 14 residues long. As DNA, the CDR3 is TGTGCCAGCAGCCAAGTATATGTCGGTCCTGAAGCTTTCTTT. As protein: CASSQVYVGPEAFF.

In DNA, the CDR3 is TGTGCCAGCGAGGTGCGCAATCAGCCCCAGCATTTT. Protein sequence: CASEVRNQPQHF. The chain couples TRBV28 to TRBJ1-5; D is unresolved. The CDR3 covers 12 residues. Germline lookup yields CDR1 MDHEN and CDR2 SYDVKM. V gave up 8 bases and J gave up 2 bases, with 7 bases separating them.

V is TRBV7-3 and J is TRBJ2-5; D not certain. The length of the CDR3 is 13 residues. V was shortened by 2 bases and J by 7 bases, with 11 bases between the two germline ends. Germline CDR1 is SGHTA and CDR2 is FQGTGA. In DNA, the CDR3 is TGTGCCAGCAGCTTAGACGGATTCATGACCCAGTACTTC. This gives the protein CASSLDGFMTQYF.

The CDR3 loop is CASSLGEGAYEQYF. DNA of the CDR3: TGTGCCAGCAGCTTAGGGGAGGGAGCCTACGAGCAGTACTTC. The chain has TRBV11-3 and TRBJ2-7; 7 nucleotides match TRBD2. Germline values: CDR1 SGHNT, CDR2 YENEEA. The CDR3 totals 14 residues. V lost 1 base, J lost 2 bases, and 2 bases stayed unmatched.

This clone showed up just a few times. This sequence joins TRBV28 and TRBJ2-7, with 10 bases aligning to TRBD2. Germline V gene lookup returns CDR1 MDHEN and CDR2 SYDVKM. The CDR3 runs 15 residues. V lost 5 bases to trimming and J lost 0 bases; unmatched junction nucleotides: 4. The CDR3 nucleotides read TGTGCCAGCAGTCTCCTAGCGGGAGCCTCCTACGAGCAGTACTTC. It codes for CASSLLAGASYEQYF.

The rearrangement joins TRBV28 to TRBJ2-1, with 11 positions matching TRBD2. Germline loops: CDR1 MDHEN, CDR2 SYDVKM. V shed 4 bases, J shed 9 bases, and the junction held 14 bases outside the gene matches. The CDR3 totals 17 residues. CDR3 coding DNA: TGTGCCAGCAGTTCCCCCGTAGCGGGAGGGTCTGGGGTTGAGCAGTTCTTC. It yields the protein CASSSPVAGGSGVEQFF.